The entry below gives a single TCR beta chain sequence along with its context. This sample is drawn from a study of shared clonotypes between healthy human individuals. Produced via immunoSEQ multiplex PCR; TCRdb's table is partial and in-frame only. In the table there are over a million clones, roughly 80% of which are singletons. This CDR3 is 14 amino acids long. Germline CDR1 is SGDLS and CDR2 is YYNGEE. V lost 4 bases and J lost 0; bases outside the gene matches: 4. The chain uses TRBV9 and TRBJ2-7; 7 bases are a match to TRBD1. This receptor was taken from a man aged 18 to 29 in good health. What was sequenced was memory CD4+ T cells sorted from blood. The subset: CD45RA-negative fraction. CDR3 sequence reads: CASSPHRGSYEQYF. CDR3 coding DNA: TGTGCCAGCAGCCCCCACAGGGGCTCCTACGAGCAGTACTTC.